This TCR beta chain was identified during a study of CD8 T cells in Susac syndrome. Across the whole study: Sequenced Susac syndrome patients included more than five with clinically active disease and about eight in remission.

The authors reverse transcribed about 0.5 to 1 ug RNA with random hexamers. MiXCR was run by TCRdb on the immunoSEQ multiplex PCR reads, yielding one entry per CDR3 protein. Of 170,000 or so distinct CDR3 sequences in the sample, around 94% are singletons; the top ten hold 0.1% to 0.12%. The germline gives CDR1 SQVTM, CDR2 ANQGSEA. CDR3 size: 12 residues. Trimming shortened V by 5 bases and J by 1 base, and 8 bases separated the two germline ends. The rearrangement links TRBV29-1 to TRBJ1-1; no clear D. This clonotype originated in a human donor with Susac syndrome. The sequenced sample consisted of CD4+ T cells from PBMCs. The CDR3 DNA follows: TGCAGCGTTATTTGGGAGAACACTGAAGCTTTCTTT. This sequence encodes CSVIWENTEAFF.